Here is one TCR beta chain with its context. The data were taken from a study of T cell changes during pregnancy in multiple sclerosis. Data came from immunoSEQ multiplex PCR; TCRdb stores just in-frame clones and leaves some out. The sample has about 68,000 clones; roughly nine tenths are singletons. The clonotype comes from a female donor with multiple sclerosis, enrolled in a pregnancy study. Sequencing used peripheral blood, obtained in the third trimester of pregnancy.

In nucleotides, the CDR3 is TGTGCCAGTAGTATAGAGGGGGACAGTTTGCATTTTGATGAAAAACTGTTTTTT. Encoded protein: CASSIEGDSLHFDEKLFF. The chain couples TRBV19 to TRBJ1-4; 7 nucleotides align to TRBD1. The V gene's germline CDR1 is LNHDA and CDR2 SQIVND (reference sequence). V shed 0 bases and J 6 bases; nucleotides not matched to a gene: 13. The CDR3 covers 18 residues.